These 3 T cell receptor beta chains originate from one sample sequenced in a study of identical twins. In TCRdb, the 5' RACE reads were re-called with MiXCR into one record per CDR3 protein. The top ten clones hold more than 2.5% of a sample with some 560,000 distinct CDR3 sequences, 9.5% to 10% of them seen once. This sample was shared with a second study, whose subject was yellow fever vaccine responses in identical twins.

The sequenced material came from PBMCs. The receptors shown here come from a young woman in good health.

In this sample, this clonotype turned up many times. V and J are TRBV20-1 and TRBJ2-1; 7 positions agree with TRBD2. Germline V gene data show CDR1 as DFQATT and CDR2 as SNEGSKA (reference sequence). Trimming cost V 0 bases and J 11 bases; bases outside gene matches: 7. This CDR3 is built from 13 residues. The CDR3 region has the DNA TGCAGTGCTAGAGAGTCCCGACTAGCCCAGCAGTTCTTC. Amino acids: CSARESRLAQQFF.

This clonotype was counted only a few times. The chain links TRBV5-5 to TRBJ2-6; the match to TRBD1 covers 11 bases. The CDR3 totals 15 residues. Germline V lookup: CDR1 SGHKS, CDR2 YYEKEE (reference sequence). V gave up 7 bases and J gave up 3 bases; unmatched junction bases: 3. The CDR3: CASGQGAVGANVLTF. The DNA for the CDR3 is TGTGCCAGCGGACAGGGGGCTGTTGGGGCCAACGTCCTGACTTTC.

The V call is TRBV11-2, the J call TRBJ2-3, with 7 bases aligning to TRBD1. The CDR3 totals 15 residues. Trimming cost V 5 bases and J 1 base; bases outside gene matches: 6. Germline CDR1 reads SGHAT; CDR2 reads FQNNGV. The CDR3 loop is CASSIGQDRTDTQYF. DNA of the CDR3: TGTGCCAGCAGCATCGGACAGGACCGCACAGATACGCAGTATTTT.